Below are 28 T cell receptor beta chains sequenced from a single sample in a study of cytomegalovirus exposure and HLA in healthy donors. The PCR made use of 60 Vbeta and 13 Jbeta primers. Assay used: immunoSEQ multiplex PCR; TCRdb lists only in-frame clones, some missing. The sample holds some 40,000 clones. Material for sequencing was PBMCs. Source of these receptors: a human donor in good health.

The CDR3: CASSLAGQGVDTQYF. The CDR3 nucleotides are TGTGCCAGCAGCTTAGCTGGACAGGGCGTAGATACGCAGTATTTT. This chain uses TRBV13 with TRBJ2-3; 8 bases align to TRBD1. Trimming cost V 1 base and J 5 bases; bases outside gene matches: 5. Germline V gene lookup returns CDR1 PRHDT and CDR2 FYEKMQ (reference sequence). CDR3 length: 15 residues. Complete variable domain (other parts from reference TRBV13 and TRBJ2-3): AAGVIQSPRHLIKEKRETATLKCYPIPRHDTVYWYQQGPGQDPQFLISFYEKMQSDKGSIPDRFSAQQFSDYHSELNMSSLELGDSALYFCASSLAGQGVDTQYFGPGTRLTVL.

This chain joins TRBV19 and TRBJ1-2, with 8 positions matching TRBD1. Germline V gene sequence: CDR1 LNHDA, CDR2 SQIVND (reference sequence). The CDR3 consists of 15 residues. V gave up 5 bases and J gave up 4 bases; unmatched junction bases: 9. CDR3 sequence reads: CASSPRDRGIYGYTF. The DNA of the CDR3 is TGTGCCAGTAGTCCCCGAGACAGGGGCATCTATGGCTACACCTTC.

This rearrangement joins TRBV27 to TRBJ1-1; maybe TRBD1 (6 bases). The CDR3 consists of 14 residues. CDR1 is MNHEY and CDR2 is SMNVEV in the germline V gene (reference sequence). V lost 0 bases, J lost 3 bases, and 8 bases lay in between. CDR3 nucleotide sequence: TGTGCCAGCAGTTTATCGGACAGTTACACTGAAGCTTTCTTT. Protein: CASSLSDSYTEAFF.

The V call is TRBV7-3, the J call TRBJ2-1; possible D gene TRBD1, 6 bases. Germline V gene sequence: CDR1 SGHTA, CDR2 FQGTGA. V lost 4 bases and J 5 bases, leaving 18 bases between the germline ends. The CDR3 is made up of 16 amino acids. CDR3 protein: CASSSRPGQTNNEQFF. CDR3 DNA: TGTGCCAGCAGCTCCCGACCGGGACAAACCAACAATGAGCAGTTCTTC. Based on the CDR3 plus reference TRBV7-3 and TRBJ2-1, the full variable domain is GAGVSQTPSNKVTEKGKYVELRCDPISGHTALYWYRQSLGQGPEFLIYFQGTGAADDSGLPNDRFFAVRPEGSVSTLKIQRTERGDSAVYLCASSSRPGQTNNEQFFGPGTRLTVL.

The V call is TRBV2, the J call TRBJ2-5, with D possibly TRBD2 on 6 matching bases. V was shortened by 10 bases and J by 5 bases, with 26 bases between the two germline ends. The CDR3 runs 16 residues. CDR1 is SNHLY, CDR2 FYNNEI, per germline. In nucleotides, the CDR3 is TGTGCCAACAACCGGCTCGGGGTGGGGGGTGGTGAGACCCAGTACTTC. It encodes CANNRLGVGGGETQYF.

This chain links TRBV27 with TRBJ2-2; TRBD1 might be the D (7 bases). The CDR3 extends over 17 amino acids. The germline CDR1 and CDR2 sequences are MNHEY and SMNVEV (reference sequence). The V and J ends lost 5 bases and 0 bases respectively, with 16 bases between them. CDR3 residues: CASSARGDRPNTGELFF. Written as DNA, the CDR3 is TGTGCCAGCAGTGCCCGCGGGGACAGACCGAACACCGGGGAGCTGTTTTTT.

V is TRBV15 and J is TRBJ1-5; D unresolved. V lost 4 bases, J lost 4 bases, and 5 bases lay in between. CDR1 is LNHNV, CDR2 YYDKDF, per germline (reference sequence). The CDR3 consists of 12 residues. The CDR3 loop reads CATSTINQPQHF. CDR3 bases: TGTGCCACCAGCACTATTAATCAGCCCCAGCATTTT.

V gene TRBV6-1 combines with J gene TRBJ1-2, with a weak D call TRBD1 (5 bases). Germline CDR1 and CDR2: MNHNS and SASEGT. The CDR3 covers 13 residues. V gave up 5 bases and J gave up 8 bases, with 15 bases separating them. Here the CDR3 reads CASSPSDQGGYTF. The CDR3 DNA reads TGTGCCAGCAGTCCGTCGGACCAGGGCGGCTACACCTTC.

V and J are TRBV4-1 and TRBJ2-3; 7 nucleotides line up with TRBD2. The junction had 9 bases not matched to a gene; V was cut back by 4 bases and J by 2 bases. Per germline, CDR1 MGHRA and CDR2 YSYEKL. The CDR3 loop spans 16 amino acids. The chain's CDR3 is CASSPSMSGATDTQYF. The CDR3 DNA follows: TGCGCCAGCAGCCCGTCCATGAGCGGGGCCACAGATACGCAGTATTTT.

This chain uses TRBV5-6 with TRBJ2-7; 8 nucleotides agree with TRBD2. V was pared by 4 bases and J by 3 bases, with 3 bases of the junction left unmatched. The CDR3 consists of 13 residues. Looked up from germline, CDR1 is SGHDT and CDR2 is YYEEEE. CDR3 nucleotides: TGTGCCAGCAGCCGCGGGACTAGCTACGAGCAGTACTTC. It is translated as CASSRGTSYEQYF.

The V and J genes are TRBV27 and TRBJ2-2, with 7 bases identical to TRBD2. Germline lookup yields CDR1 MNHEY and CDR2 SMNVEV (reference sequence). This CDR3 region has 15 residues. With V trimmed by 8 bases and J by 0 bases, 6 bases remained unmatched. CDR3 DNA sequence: TGTGCCAGCTCTCGTAGCGGGCCGAACACCGGGGAGCTGTTTTTT. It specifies CASSRSGPNTGELFF.

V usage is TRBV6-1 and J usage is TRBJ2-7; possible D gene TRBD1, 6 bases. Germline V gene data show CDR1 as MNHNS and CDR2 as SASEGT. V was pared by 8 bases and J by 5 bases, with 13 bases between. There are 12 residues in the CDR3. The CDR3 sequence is CASWDKRDEQYF. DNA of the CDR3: TGTGCCAGCTGGGACAAAAGGGACGAGCAGTACTTC.

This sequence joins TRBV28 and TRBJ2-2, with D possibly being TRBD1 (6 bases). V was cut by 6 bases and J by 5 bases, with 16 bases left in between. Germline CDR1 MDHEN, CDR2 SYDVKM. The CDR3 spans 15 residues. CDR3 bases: TGTGCCAGCAGCCGCGACAGGACGGGTACCGGGGAGCTGTTTTTT. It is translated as CASSRDRTGTGELFF.

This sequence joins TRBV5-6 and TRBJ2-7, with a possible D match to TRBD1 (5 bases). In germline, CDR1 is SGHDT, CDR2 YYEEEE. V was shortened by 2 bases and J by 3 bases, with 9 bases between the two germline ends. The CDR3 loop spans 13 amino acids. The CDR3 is CASSFVGDYEQYF. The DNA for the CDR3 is TGTGCCAGCAGCTTCGTAGGGGACTACGAGCAGTACTTC. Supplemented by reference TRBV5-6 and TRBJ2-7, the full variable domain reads DAGVTQSPTHLIKTRGQQVTLRCSPKSGHDTVSWYQQALGQGPQFIFQYYEEEERQRGNFPDRFSGHQFPNYSSELNVNALLLGDSALYLCASSFVGDYEQYFGPGTRLTVT.

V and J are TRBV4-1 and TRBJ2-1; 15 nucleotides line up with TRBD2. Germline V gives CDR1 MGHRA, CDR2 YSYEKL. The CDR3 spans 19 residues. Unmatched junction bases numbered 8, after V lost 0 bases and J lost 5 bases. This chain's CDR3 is CASSQDVGLAGGYDNEQFF. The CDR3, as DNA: TGCGCCAGCAGCCAAGATGTAGGACTAGCGGGGGGGTACGACAATGAGCAGTTCTTC.

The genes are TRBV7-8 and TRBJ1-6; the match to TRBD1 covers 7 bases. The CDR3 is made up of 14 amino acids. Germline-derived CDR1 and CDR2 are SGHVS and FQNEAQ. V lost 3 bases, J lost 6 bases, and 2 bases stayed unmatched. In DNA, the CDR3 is TGTGCCAGCAGCTTGGGACAGCCTAATTCACCCCTCCACTTT. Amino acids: CASSLGQPNSPLHF.

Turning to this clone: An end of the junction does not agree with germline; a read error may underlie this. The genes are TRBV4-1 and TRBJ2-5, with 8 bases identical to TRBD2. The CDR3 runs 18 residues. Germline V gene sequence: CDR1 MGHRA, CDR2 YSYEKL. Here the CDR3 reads CASSQDGLAGGGRENQYF. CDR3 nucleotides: TGCGCCAGCAGCCAAGATGGGCTAGCGGGTGGCGGACGAGAGAACCAGTACTTC.

CDR3 coding DNA: TGTGCCACCAGAGGGGGATCCTATAATTCACCCCTCCACTTT. Protein sequence: CATRGGSYNSPLHF. The V call is TRBV7-2, the J call TRBJ1-6; the D gene is possibly TRBD1 (6 bases). The CDR3 length is 14 residues. V gave up 10 bases and J gave up 1 base, with 11 bases separating them. Germline lookup yields CDR1 SGHTA and CDR2 FQGNSA.

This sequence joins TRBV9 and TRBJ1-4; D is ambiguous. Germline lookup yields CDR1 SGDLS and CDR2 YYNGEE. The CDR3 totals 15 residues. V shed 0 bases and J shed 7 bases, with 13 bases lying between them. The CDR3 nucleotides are TGTGCCAGCAGCGTAGGAGGCGGGATGGGTGAAAAACTGTTTTTT. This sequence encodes CASSVGGGMGEKLFF.

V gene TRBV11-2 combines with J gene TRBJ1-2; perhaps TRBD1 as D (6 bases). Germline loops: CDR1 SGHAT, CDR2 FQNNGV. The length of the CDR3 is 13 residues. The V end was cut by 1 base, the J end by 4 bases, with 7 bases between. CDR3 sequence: CASSLADSYGYTF. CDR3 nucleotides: TGTGCCAGCAGCTTAGCGGACAGCTATGGCTACACCTTC.

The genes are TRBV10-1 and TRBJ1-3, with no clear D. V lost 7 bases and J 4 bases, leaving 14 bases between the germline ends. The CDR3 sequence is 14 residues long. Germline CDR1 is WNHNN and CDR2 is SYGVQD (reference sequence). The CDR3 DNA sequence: TGCGCCAGCATCACGCCCGGGTTCGGAAACACCATATATTTT. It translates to CASITPGFGNTIYF.

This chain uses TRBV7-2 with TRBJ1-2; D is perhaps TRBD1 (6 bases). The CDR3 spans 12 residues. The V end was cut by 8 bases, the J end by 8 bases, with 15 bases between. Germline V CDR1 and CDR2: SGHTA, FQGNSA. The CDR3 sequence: CASRGGGKGYTF. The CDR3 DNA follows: TGTGCCAGCCGGGGAGGGGGGAAAGGCTACACCTTC.

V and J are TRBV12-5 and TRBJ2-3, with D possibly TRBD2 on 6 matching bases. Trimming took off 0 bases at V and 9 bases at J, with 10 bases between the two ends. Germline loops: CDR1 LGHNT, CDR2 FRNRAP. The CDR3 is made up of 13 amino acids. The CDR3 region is CASGLVEAGTQYF. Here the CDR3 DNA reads TGTGCTAGTGGTTTGGTAGAGGCGGGGACGCAGTATTTT.

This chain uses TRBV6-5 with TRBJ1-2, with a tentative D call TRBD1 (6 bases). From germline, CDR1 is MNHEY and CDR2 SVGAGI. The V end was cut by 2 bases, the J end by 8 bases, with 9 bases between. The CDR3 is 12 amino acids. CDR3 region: CASSYQGRGYTF. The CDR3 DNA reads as TGTGCCAGCAGTTACCAGGGGCGAGGCTACACCTTC.

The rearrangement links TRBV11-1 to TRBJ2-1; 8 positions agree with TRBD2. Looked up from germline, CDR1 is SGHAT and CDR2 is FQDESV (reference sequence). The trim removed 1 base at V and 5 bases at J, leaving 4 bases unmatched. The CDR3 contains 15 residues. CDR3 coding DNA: TGTGCCAGCAGCTTAGGGCGGGGGGCAGACAATGAGCAGTTCTTC. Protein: CASSLGRGADNEQFF.

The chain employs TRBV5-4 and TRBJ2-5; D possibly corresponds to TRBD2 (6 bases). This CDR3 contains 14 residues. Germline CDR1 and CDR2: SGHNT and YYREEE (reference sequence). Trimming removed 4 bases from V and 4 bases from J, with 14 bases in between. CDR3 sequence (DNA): TGTGCCAGCAGCCTGAGGAGGGGTGGAGAGACCCAGTACTTC. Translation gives CASSLRRGGETQYF.

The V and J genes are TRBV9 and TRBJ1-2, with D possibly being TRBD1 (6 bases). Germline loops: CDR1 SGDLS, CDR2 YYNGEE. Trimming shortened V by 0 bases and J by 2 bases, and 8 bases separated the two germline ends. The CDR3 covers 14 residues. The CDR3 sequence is CASSVDQGNYGYTF. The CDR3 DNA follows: TGTGCCAGCAGCGTAGATCAGGGGAACTATGGCTACACCTTC. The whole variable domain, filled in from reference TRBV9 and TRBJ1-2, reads DSGVTQTPKHLITATGQRVTLRCSPRSGDLSVYWYQQSLDQGLQFLIQYYNGEERAKGNILERFSAQQFPDLHSELNLSSLELGDSALYFCASSVDQGNYGYTFGSGTRLTVV.

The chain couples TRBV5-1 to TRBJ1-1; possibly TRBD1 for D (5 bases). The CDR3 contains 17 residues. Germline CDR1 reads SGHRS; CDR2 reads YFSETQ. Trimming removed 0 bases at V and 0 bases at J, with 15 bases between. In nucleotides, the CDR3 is TGCGCCAGCAGCTTGGGGGAGGGGCTCCGAATGAACACTGAAGCTTTCTTT. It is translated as CASSLGEGLRMNTEAFF.